This T cell receptor beta chain was sequenced in a study of T cell repertoires in cytomegalovirus infection. Looked up from germline, CDR1 is LNHNV and CDR2 is YYDKDF (reference sequence). Trimming removed 3 bases from V and 0 bases from J, with 6 bases in between. CDR3 length: 15 residues. This clonotype was picked up one time. Its target is unknown. TCRdb re-called the reads through MiXCR, storing one row per CDR3 protein. There are about 890,000 distinct CDR3 sequences in the sample; 30% to 40% occur only once, and roughly 12% lies in the top ten. This TCR was sampled from a human donor in good health (CMV status not recorded). Some clones in this sample may be carry-over from other donors' samples. The input for sequencing was cultured CD8+ T cells from PBMCs, taken from culture after CMV antigen stimulation. The chain employs TRBV15 and TRBJ1-6; D remains unclear. The CDR3 sequence: CATSRGSSYNSPLHF. In DNA form, the CDR3 reads TGTGCCACCAGCAGGGGTAGCTCCTATAATTCACCCCTCCACTTT.